Listed here are 10 T cell receptor beta chains from one sample, sequenced in a study of blood T cell repertoires in COVID-19. The data were produced by immunoSEQ multiplex PCR, yet TCRdb's version contains in-frame clones alone and is incomplete. The sample carries hundreds of thousands of clones, under 90% recorded once. Sequencing was performed on PBMCs or T cells enriched from blood (not recorded which). Receptor source: a man aged 60 to 69 who had recovered from COVID-19.

The rearrangement links TRBV5-1 to TRBJ2-5; D call uncertain. Germline lookup yields CDR1 SGHRS and CDR2 YFSETQ. The CDR3 extends over 13 amino acids. Trimming left V 2 bases short and J 0 bases short, with 5 bases between. The CDR3 loop reads CASSLLHQETQYF. The CDR3 region has the DNA TGCGCCAGCAGCTTACTTCACCAAGAGACCCAGTACTTC.

The chain employs TRBV7-2 and TRBJ1-2; D call uncertain. This CDR3 region has 15 residues. V lost 6 bases to trimming and J lost 0 bases, with 14 bases between them. Germline V lookup: CDR1 SGHTA, CDR2 FQGNSA. Here the CDR3 reads CASSPAAMANYGYTF. CDR3 DNA: TGTGCCAGCAGTCCAGCGGCGATGGCTAACTATGGCTACACCTTC.

The genes are TRBV18 and TRBJ2-7, with D possibly matching TRBD1 (5 bases). Germline V gene sequence: CDR1 KGHSH, CDR2 LQKENI. The CDR3 is 14 amino acids. Trimming removed 6 bases at V and 2 bases at J, with 14 bases between. The CDR3 region is CASSGGRATYEQYF. The CDR3 nucleotides are TGTGCCAGCTCGGGCGGCAGGGCGACCTACGAGCAGTACTTC. The entire variable domain, with the rest obtained from reference TRBV18 and TRBJ2-7, is as follows: NAGVMQNPRHLVRRRGQEARLRCSPMKGHSHVYWYRQLPEEGLKFMVYLQKENIIDESGMPKERFSAEFPKEGPSILRIQQVVRGDSAAYFCASSGGRATYEQYFGPGTRLTVT.

The CDR3, as DNA: TGTGCCAGCAGCCAGGTCCTAGCGGCGACTTACGAGCAGTACTTC. It yields the protein CASSQVLAATYEQYF. The chain carries TRBV4-2 and TRBJ2-7; the match to TRBD2 covers 7 bases. Germline CDR1 LGHNA, CDR2 YNFKEQ. The junction had 9 bases not matched to a gene; V was cut back by 3 bases and J by 4 bases. CDR3 length: 15 amino acids.

J is TRBJ1-1 and V is TRBV18; TRBD1 matches at 8 bases. V was pared by 4 bases and J by 0 bases, with 4 bases of the junction left unmatched. The germline V gene encodes CDR1 KGHSH and CDR2 LQKENI. The CDR3 has 15 amino acids. CDR3 sequence: CASSLNRGMNTEAFF. Written as DNA, the CDR3 is TGTGCCAGCTCACTCAACAGGGGGATGAACACTGAAGCTTTCTTT.

This sequence joins TRBV7-3 and TRBJ2-1, with 9 bases fitting TRBD2. The CDR3 has 15 amino acids. V lost 5 bases to trimming and J lost 8 bases; unmatched junction nucleotides: 10. In germline, CDR1 is SGHTA, CDR2 FQGTGA. CDR3: CASSVIGTSSDEQFF. The CDR3 nucleotides read TGTGCCAGCAGCGTAATTGGGACTAGCTCAGATGAGCAGTTCTTC. The full variable domain, its missing parts supplied by reference TRBV7-3 and TRBJ2-1, is GAGVSQTPSNKVTEKGKYVELRCDPISGHTALYWYRQSLGQGPEFLIYFQGTGAADDSGLPNDRFFAVRPEGSVSTLKIQRTERGDSAVYLCASSVIGTSSDEQFFGPGTRLTVL.

CDR3 region: CASKTTGMNTEAFF. CDR3 sequence (DNA): TGTGCCAGTAAGACGACAGGAATGAACACTGAAGCTTTCTTT. The rearrangement joins TRBV19 to TRBJ1-1, with a tentative D call TRBD1 (6 bases). Trimming took off 7 bases at V and 0 bases at J, with 12 bases between the two ends. This CDR3 spans 14 amino acids. CDR1 is LNHDA and CDR2 is SQIVND in the germline V gene (reference sequence).

The CDR3 bases are TGTGCCAGCAGCTTGGACGGTAGCAATCAGCCCCAGCATTTT. Its translation: CASSLDGSNQPQHF. V usage is TRBV5-5 and J usage is TRBJ1-5; no clear D. The length of the CDR3 is 14 residues. Germline CDR1 and CDR2: SGHKS and YYEKEE (reference sequence). V was pared by 0 bases and J by 0 bases, with 4 bases between.

CDR3: CASSLGTSGSEQFF. Written as DNA, the CDR3 is TGTGCCAGCAGCTTAGGGACTAGCGGTAGTGAGCAGTTCTTC. The gene calls are TRBV7-3 and TRBJ2-1, with 11 bases matching TRBD2. After removal of 2 bases from V and 9 bases from J, the junction contained 3 bases not matched to a gene. The CDR3 consists of 14 residues. The germline V gene encodes CDR1 SGHTA and CDR2 FQGTGA.

To note about this clone: In the same sample, other DNA sequences code for this CDR3. The chain couples TRBV5-1 to TRBJ2-3; D might be TRBD1 (6 bases). V was clipped by 5 bases and J by 0 bases, with 10 bases between them. Looked up from germline, CDR1 is SGHRS and CDR2 is YFSETQ. The CDR3 totals 14 residues. CDR3 DNA: TGCGCCAGCAGGGCAGGGGCTAGCACAGATACGCAGTATTTT. Its translation: CASRAGASTDTQYF.